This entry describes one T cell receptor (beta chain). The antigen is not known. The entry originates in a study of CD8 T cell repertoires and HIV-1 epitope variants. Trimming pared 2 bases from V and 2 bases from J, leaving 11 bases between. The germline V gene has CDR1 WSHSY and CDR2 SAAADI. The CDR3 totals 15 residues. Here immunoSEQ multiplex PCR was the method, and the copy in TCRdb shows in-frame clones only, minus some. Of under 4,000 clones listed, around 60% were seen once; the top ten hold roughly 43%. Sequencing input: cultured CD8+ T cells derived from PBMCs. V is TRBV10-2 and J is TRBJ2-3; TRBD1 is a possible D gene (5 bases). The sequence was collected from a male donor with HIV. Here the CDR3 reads CASSEAAGLTDTQYF. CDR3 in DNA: TGCGCCAGCAGTGAGGCGGCAGGGCTCACAGATACGCAGTATTTT.